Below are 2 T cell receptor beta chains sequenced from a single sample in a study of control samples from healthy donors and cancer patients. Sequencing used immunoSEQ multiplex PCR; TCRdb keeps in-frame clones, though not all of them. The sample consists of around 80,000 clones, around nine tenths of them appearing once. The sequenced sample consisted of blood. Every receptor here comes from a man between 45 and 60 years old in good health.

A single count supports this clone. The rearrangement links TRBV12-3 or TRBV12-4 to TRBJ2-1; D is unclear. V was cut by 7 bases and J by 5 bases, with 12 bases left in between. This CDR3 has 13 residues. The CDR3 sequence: CASTNTVNNEQFF. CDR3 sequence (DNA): TGTGCCAGCACTAACACAGTAAACAATGAGCAGTTCTTC.

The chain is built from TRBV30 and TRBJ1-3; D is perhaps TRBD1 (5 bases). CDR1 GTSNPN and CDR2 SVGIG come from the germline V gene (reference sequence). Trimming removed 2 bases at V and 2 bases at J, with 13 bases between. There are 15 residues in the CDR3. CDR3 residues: CAWSLGGDTGNTIYF. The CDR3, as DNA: TGTGCCTGGAGTTTGGGAGGGGATACTGGAAACACCATATATTTT.